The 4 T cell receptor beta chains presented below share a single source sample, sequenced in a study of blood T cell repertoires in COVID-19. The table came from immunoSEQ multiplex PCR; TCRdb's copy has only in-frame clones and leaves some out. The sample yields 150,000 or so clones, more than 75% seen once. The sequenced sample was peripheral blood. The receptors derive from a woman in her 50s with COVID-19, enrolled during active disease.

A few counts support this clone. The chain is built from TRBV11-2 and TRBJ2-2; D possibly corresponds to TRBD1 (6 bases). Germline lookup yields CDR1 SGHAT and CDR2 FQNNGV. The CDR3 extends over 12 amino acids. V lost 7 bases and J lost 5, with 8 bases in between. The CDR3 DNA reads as TGTGCCAGCACTCAGGGGACCGGGGAGCTGTTTTTT. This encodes CASTQGTGELFF.

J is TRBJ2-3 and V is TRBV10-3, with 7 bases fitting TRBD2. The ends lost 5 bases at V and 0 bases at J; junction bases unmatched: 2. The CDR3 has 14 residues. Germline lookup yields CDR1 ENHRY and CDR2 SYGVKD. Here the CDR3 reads CAISTGGSTDTQYF. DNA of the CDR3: TGTGCCATCAGTACGGGGGGAAGCACAGATACGCAGTATTTT.

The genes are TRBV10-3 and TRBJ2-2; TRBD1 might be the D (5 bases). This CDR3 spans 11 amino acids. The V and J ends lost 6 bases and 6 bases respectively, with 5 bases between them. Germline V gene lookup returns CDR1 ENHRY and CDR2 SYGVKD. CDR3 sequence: CAISRAGELFF. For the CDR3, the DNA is TGTGCCATCAGCAGGGCCGGGGAGCTGTTTTTT.

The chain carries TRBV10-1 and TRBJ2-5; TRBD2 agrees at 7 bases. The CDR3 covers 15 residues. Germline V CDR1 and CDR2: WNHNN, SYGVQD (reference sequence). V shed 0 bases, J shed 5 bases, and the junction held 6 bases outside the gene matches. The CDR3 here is CASSESKLARETQYF. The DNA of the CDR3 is TGCGCCAGCAGTGAGTCTAAACTAGCGAGGGAGACCCAGTACTTC.